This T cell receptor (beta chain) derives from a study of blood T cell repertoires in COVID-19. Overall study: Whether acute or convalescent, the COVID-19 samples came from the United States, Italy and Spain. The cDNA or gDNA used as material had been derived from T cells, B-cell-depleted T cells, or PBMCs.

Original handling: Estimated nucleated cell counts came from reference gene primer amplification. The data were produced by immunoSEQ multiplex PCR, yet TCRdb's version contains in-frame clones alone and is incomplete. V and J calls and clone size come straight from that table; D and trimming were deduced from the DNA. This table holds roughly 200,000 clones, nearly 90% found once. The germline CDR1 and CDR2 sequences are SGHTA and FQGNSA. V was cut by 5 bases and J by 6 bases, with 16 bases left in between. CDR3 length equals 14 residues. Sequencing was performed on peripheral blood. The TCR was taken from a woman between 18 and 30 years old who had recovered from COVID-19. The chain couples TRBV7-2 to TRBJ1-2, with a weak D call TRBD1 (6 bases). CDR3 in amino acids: CASSVTGLGDGYTF. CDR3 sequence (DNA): TGTGCCAGCAGCGTCACAGGGTTGGGGGATGGCTACACCTTC.